One and the same sample provided the 2 T cell receptor beta chains below, sequenced in a study of cytomegalovirus exposure and HLA in healthy donors (dated by TCRdb to the late 2010s). The library was made by the immunoSEQ multiplex PCR assay. For the multiplex PCR, a mixture combining 60 forward primers for TCR Vbeta segments and 13 reverse primers for TCR Jbeta segments was used. TCRdb took over this immuneACCESS table, retaining in-frame rearrangements with V and J assigned. Such tables are incomplete; in checked studies, under half of the missing clones stem from an unresolved V gene, and the remainder is unexplained. The sample table records 200,000 to 250,000 clones; around 75% of these occur just once. The ten biggest clones cover 1.8% of the sample. Specimen: PBMCs. Receptors were obtained from a woman in her twenties or thirties in good health and CMV-seronegative.

The CDR3, as DNA: TGTGCCAGCGCGGCGGGAGAGGTCAATGAGCAGTTCTTC. Its translation: CASAAGEVNEQFF. This chain links TRBV6-5 with TRBJ2-1; 7 positions match TRBD2. The CDR3 covers 13 residues. Losses at the gene ends were 8 bases for V and 6 bases for J; bases not matched to a gene: 7. CDR1 is MNHEY and CDR2 is SVGAGI in the germline V gene.

Turning to this clone: The junction departs from the called germline gene at one end, perhaps through a read error. The rearrangement links TRBV4-1 to TRBJ2-7; 11 positions match TRBD2. Germline-derived CDR1 and CDR2 are MGHRA and YSYEKL. The CDR3 has 15 residues. Written as DNA, the CDR3 is TGCGCCAGCCGCCTGACTAGCGGGGAGATTTACGAGCCGTACTTC. It yields the protein CASRLTSGEIYEPYF.